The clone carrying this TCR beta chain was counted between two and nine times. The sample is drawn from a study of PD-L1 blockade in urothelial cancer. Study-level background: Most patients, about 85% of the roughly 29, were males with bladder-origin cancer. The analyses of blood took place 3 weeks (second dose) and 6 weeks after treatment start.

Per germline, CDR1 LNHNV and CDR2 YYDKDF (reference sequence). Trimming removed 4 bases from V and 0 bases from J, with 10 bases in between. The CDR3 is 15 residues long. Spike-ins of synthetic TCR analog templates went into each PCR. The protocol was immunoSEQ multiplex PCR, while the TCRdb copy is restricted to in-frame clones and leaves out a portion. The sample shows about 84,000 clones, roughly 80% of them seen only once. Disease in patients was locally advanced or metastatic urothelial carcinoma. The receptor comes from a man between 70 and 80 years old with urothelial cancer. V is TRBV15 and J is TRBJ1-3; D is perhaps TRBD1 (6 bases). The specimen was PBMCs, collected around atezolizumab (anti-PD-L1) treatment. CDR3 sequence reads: CATSTNRDSGNTIYF. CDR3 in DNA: TGTGCCACCAGCACGAACAGGGACTCTGGAAACACCATATATTTT. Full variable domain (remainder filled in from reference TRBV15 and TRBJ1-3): DAMVIQNPRYQVTQFGKPVTLSCSQTLNHNVMYWYQQKSSQAPKLLFHYYDKDFNNEADTPDNFQSRRPNTSFCFLDIRSPGLGDTAMYLCATSTNRDSGNTIYFGEGSWLTVV.